A single T cell receptor beta chain is shown here with its context. The antigen remains undetermined. CDR3 length: 15 amino acids. V was clipped by 4 bases and J by 8 bases; unmatched bases: 9. CDR1 and CDR2 from the germline V gene are SGHRS and YFSETQ. This specimen belongs to a study of cytomegalovirus exposure and HLA in healthy donors. Study overall: HLA-typed donors contributed around 85 million unique TCRs, which were held in an early data release. Study findings and constraints: A later analysis showed TCR association rates differing by HLA locus, peaking at DRB1 and lowest at HLA-C. Most subjects' HLA-A and HLA-B alleles were reportedly predicted from TCR beta sequences. Productive status was seen about 90% or about 30% of the time for most TCR beta V segments in an earlier analysis.

The PCR contained 60 Vbeta and 13 Jbeta primers. The table came from immunoSEQ multiplex PCR; TCRdb's copy has only in-frame clones and leaves some out. In the table there are some 120,000 clones, about 81% of which are singletons. The sample was PBMCs. The rearrangement links TRBV5-1 to TRBJ1-6; 7 bases agree with TRBD1. The source is a man between 35 and 55 years old in good health and CMV-seronegative. CDR3 sequence: CASSRDSPGDSPLHF. CDR3 coding DNA: TGCGCCAGCAGCCGGGACAGCCCTGGAGATTCACCCCTCCACTTT. The full variable domain, with the rest looked up from reference TRBV5-1 and TRBJ1-6, is KAGVTQTPRYLIKTRGQQVTLSCSPISGHRSVSWYQQTPGQGLQFLFEYFSETQRNKGNFPGRFSGRQFSNSRSEMNVSTLELGDSALYLCASSRDSPGDSPLHFGNGTRLTVT.